Below are 4 T cell receptor beta chains sequenced from a single sample in a study of OX40 agonist ivuxolimab in advanced cancers. The library was built by means of the immunoSEQ multiplex PCR assay. What TCRdb holds here is the immuneACCESS table cut down to in-frame rearrangements. Part of the clones is not present; checked against another copy, under half of the missing clones reflect an unresolved V gene, and the others are unexplained. Within this sample are more than 65,000 clones, with about 86% of them counted one time only. The ten largest make up over 2% of the sample. Sequences were derived from CD4+ or CD8+ T cells sorted from blood, sampled in a trial of the OX40 agonist ivuxolimab. The source of these receptors is an adult with an advanced solid tumor such as melanoma, head and neck, liver or kidney cancer.

The V and J genes are TRBV6-1 and TRBJ2-7; D is unresolved. Trimming took off 5 bases at V and 0 bases at J, with 11 bases between the two ends. CDR1 is MNHNS, CDR2 SASEGT, per germline. The CDR3 loop spans 14 amino acids. The CDR3 DNA reads TGTGCCAGCAGTTATGCGGATAGCTCCTACGAGCAGTACTTC. It translates to CASSYADSSYEQYF.

This chain joins TRBV7-3 and TRBJ2-2; no definite D call. This CDR3 is built from 14 residues. Germline CDR1 is SGHTA and CDR2 is FQGTGA. The germline V and J ends were trimmed by 3 bases and 0 bases, with 5 bases remaining between them. CDR3 sequence reads: CASSFTANTGELFF. In nucleotides, the CDR3 is TGTGCCAGCAGCTTTACCGCGAACACCGGGGAGCTGTTTTTT. Complete variable domain (other parts from reference TRBV7-3 and TRBJ2-2): GAGVSQTPSNKVTEKGKYVELRCDPISGHTALYWYRQSLGQGPEFLIYFQGTGAADDSGLPNDRFFAVRPEGSVSTLKIQRTERGDSAVYLCASSFTANTGELFFGEGSRLTVL.

The rearrangement joins TRBV19 to TRBJ1-5, with no clear D. CDR3 length equals 13 residues. Germline CDR1 and CDR2: LNHDA and SQIVND (reference sequence). V gave up 3 bases and J gave up 4 bases, with 7 bases separating them. This chain's CDR3 is CASSIPGNQPQHF. In DNA, the CDR3 is TGTGCCAGTAGTATTCCTGGGAATCAGCCCCAGCATTTT. Variable domain in full (rest from reference TRBV19 and TRBJ1-5): DGGITQSPKYLFRKEGQNVTLSCEQNLNHDAMYWYRQDPGQGLRLIYYSQIVNDFQKGDIAEGYSVSREKKESFPLTVTSAQKNPTAFYLCASSIPGNQPQHFGDGTRLSIL.

The chain uses TRBV7-9 and TRBJ2-2, with D possibly being TRBD1 (6 bases). The CDR3 extends over 14 amino acids. Germline values: CDR1 SEHNR, CDR2 FQNEAQ (reference sequence). The V end was cut by 5 bases, the J end by 10 bases, with 17 bases between. Here the CDR3 reads CASSLYTGSEELFF. The DNA of the CDR3 is TGTGCCAGCAGCCTCTACACAGGGTCCGAGGAGCTGTTTTTT. The complete variable domain, with remaining parts taken from reference TRBV7-9 and TRBJ2-2, reads DTGVSQNPRHKITKRGQNVTFRCDPISEHNRLYWYRQTLGQGPEFLTYFQNEAQLEKSRLLSDRFSAERPKGSFSTLEIQRTEQGDSAMYLCASSLYTGSEELFFGEGSRLTVL.